The next 30 T cell receptor beta chains were all read from a single sample in a study of early T cells in non-severe SARS-CoV-2 infection. Each CDR3 protein gets one entry after TCRdb re-called the 5' RACE reads with MiXCR. Altogether about 45,000 distinct CDR3 sequences are present, approximately 12% being singletons, with the ten largest covering more than 15%. The sequencing input was whole blood. Receptors originate from an adult who was a healthcare worker with PCR-confirmed SARS-CoV-2 infection or an uninfected control (not recorded which).

The chain employs TRBV11-2 and TRBJ1-6; a possible D gene is TRBD1 (5 bases). The CDR3 loop spans 14 amino acids. V lost 8 bases to trimming and J lost 14 bases, with 22 bases between them. Germline V gene lookup returns CDR1 SGHAT and CDR2 FQNNGV. Here the CDR3 reads CASATSSDRIALHF. The CDR3 nucleotides read TGTGCCAGCGCCACGTCTTCAGACAGAATAGCCCTCCACTTT.

The CDR3 DNA reads as TGTGCCTGGACCACAGGGGATGGCTACACCTTC. Protein: CAWTTGDGYTF. V and J are TRBV30 and TRBJ1-2; 7 bases are shared with TRBD1. The CDR3 sequence is 11 residues long. V dropped 4 bases and J dropped 6; count of bases not matched to a gene: 2. Germline CDR1 reads GTSNPN; CDR2 reads SVGIG (reference sequence). Full variable domain (rest looked up from reference TRBV30 and TRBJ1-2): SQTIHQWPATLVQPVGSPLSLECTVEGTSNPNLYWYRQAAGRGLQLLFYSVGIGQISSEVPQNLSASRPQDRQFILSSKKLLLSDSGFYLCAWTTGDGYTFGSGTRLTVV.

The chain is built from TRBV6-2 or TRBV6-3 and TRBJ2-5; D unresolved. Trimming cost V 7 bases and J 4 bases, with 7 bases left between them. This CDR3 region has 11 residues. Germline CDR1 and CDR2: MNHEY and SVGEGT. The CDR3 DNA sequence: TGTGCCAGCAACAGCCTAGAGACCCAGTACTTC. Translation gives CASNSLETQYF.

The V call is TRBV28, the J call TRBJ2-7, with unresolved D. Trimming shortened V by 7 bases and J by 8 bases, and 18 bases separated the two germline ends. Germline CDR1 is MDHEN and CDR2 is SYDVKM. The CDR3 consists of 13 residues. This chain's CDR3 is CASTEDPIGQQYF. The CDR3 coding sequence is TGTGCCAGCACAGAGGACCCCATCGGGCAGCAGTACTTC.

This clonotype was recorded a few times. V gene TRBV18 combines with J gene TRBJ2-1, with a possible D match to TRBD1 (5 bases). Germline-derived CDR1 and CDR2 are KGHSH and LQKENI. The CDR3 covers 16 residues. Trimming took off 2 bases at V and 2 bases at J, with 13 bases between the two ends. In DNA form, the CDR3 reads TGTGCCAGCTCACCAGAGTTTGGGGCCCCCTACAATGAGCAGTTCTTC. Amino acids: CASSPEFGAPYNEQFF.

This clonotype was seen a handful of times. J is TRBJ2-4 and V is TRBV9; D is tentatively TRBD1 or TRBD2 (7 bases each). With 4 bases removed from V and 6 bases from J, the gap between germline ends came to 14 bases. The CDR3 totals 14 residues. Germline CDR1 SGDLS, CDR2 YYNGEE. In DNA, the CDR3 is TGTGCCAGCAGCATTACAGGGGAGGGAAACATTCAGTACTTC. Amino acids: CASSITGEGNIQYF.

The sample holds many counts of this clonotype. The chain recombines TRBV5-1 with TRBJ2-5; 7 bases agree with TRBD2. This CDR3 contains 14 residues. Unmatched junction bases numbered 8, after V lost 4 bases and J lost 5 bases. CDR1 is SGHRS and CDR2 is YFSETQ in the germline V gene. CDR3 loop: CASSRTSRLETQYF. The CDR3 region has the DNA TGCGCCAGCAGCAGGACTAGTAGGTTGGAGACCCAGTACTTC.

The sample holds many counts of this clonotype. The chain carries TRBV6-5 and TRBJ1-6; D possibly corresponds to TRBD1 (6 bases). Germline V gives CDR1 MNHEY, CDR2 SVGAGI. V lost 5 bases and J 6 bases, leaving 14 bases between the germline ends. This CDR3 region has 15 residues. The CDR3, as DNA: TGTGCCAGCAGTAAAACAGGGTCCCCTAATTCACCCCTCCACTTT. It encodes CASSKTGSPNSPLHF.

The table lists this clonotype with a few counts. The rearrangement joins TRBV10-3 to TRBJ2-1; 7 bases map to TRBD1. The CDR3 length is 12 residues. In germline, CDR1 is ENHRY, CDR2 SYGVKD. Losses at the gene ends were 6 bases for V and 6 bases for J; bases not matched to a gene: 2. The CDR3 DNA reads TGTGCCATCAGCGACAGGGCCAATGAGCAGTTCTTC. This codes for CAISDRANEQFF.

The V gene is TRBV6-1, the J gene TRBJ2-7; 9 bases agree with TRBD1. V shed 6 bases, J shed 2 bases, and the junction held 8 bases outside the gene matches. From germline, CDR1 is MNHNS and CDR2 SASEGT. The CDR3 contains 15 residues. The CDR3: CASRKPGQGTYEQYF. Written as DNA, the CDR3 is TGTGCCAGCAGAAAACCGGGACAGGGAACCTACGAGCAGTACTTC.

The chain is built from TRBV4-3 and TRBJ2-2; 12 nucleotides match TRBD2. Germline V CDR1 and CDR2: LGHNA, YSLEER. Trimming at V came to 0 bases and at J to 11 bases, leaving 7 bases not matched to a gene. The length of the CDR3 is 16 residues. CDR3 in DNA: TGCGCCAGCAGCCAAGATCCAACTAGCGGGGGGAAAGAGCTGTTTTTT. It yields the protein CASSQDPTSGGKELFF.

This clonotype has a handful of counts. The rearrangement joins TRBV4-3 to TRBJ2-1, with 7 bases matching TRBD2. Germline V gene lookup returns CDR1 LGHNA and CDR2 YSLEER. Trimming at V came to 1 base and at J to 7 bases, leaving 7 bases not matched to a gene. This CDR3 has 15 residues. The CDR3 DNA sequence: TGCGCCAGCAGCCAAGGCGGGGGATTAGCGAATGAGCAGTTCTTC. As protein: CASSQGGGLANEQFF.

This clonotype has a count of ten or more. The chain uses TRBV4-2 and TRBJ2-3; 12 nucleotides align to TRBD1. The CDR3 contains 16 residues. J lost 6 bases, V lost 2 bases, and 6 bases had no gene match. Germline assignment: CDR1 LGHNA and CDR2 YNFKEQ. For the CDR3, the DNA is TGTGCCAGCAGCCAACCACAGGGACAGGGGGCGGATACGCAGTATTTT. Translation: CASSQPQGQGADTQYF.

This chain connects TRBV7-2 to TRBJ2-7; 8 bases align to TRBD1. CDR1 and CDR2 from the germline V gene are SGHTA and FQGNSA. V shed 5 bases, J shed 5 bases, and the junction held 5 bases outside the gene matches. This CDR3 comprises 13 residues. The CDR3 here is CASSPGQGHEQYF. The CDR3 DNA sequence: TGTGCCAGCAGCCCCGGACAGGGACACGAGCAGTACTTC.

At least ten counts were recorded for this clonotype. The J gene is TRBJ2-1, the V gene TRBV7-2; 9 bases match TRBD2. With 1 base clipped from V and 12 bases from J, the junction kept 10 bases outside the gene matches. This CDR3 contains 15 residues. Germline V CDR1 and CDR2: SGHTA, FQGNSA. CDR3 sequence (DNA): TGTGCCAGCAGCTTAGGAGCGGGAGGCGGAGGGGGGCAGTTCTTC. Translating it yields CASSLGAGGGGGQFF.

V is TRBV11-2 and J is TRBJ2-5, with 7 bases lining up with TRBD2. With V trimmed by 5 bases and J by 6 bases, 18 bases remained unmatched. CDR1 SGHAT and CDR2 FQNNGV come from the germline V gene. The CDR3 consists of 17 residues. CDR3 amino acids: CASSPPMRSGDSKTQYF. As DNA, the CDR3 is TGTGCCAGCAGCCCCCCAATGAGGAGCGGGGATTCGAAGACCCAGTACTTC.

This clonotype was observed at least ten times. The J gene is TRBJ2-7, the V gene TRBV6-5; the match to TRBD1 covers 10 bases. The CDR3 runs to 15 residues. V was clipped by 6 bases and J by 1 base; unmatched bases: 6. Germline CDR1 reads MNHEY; CDR2 reads SVGAGI. DNA of the CDR3: TGTGCCAGCAGGGTAGACAGGGGGCCATCCTACGAGCAGTACTTC. Translating gives CASRVDRGPSYEQYF.

This clonotype was seen at least ten times. The chain links TRBV20-1 to TRBJ1-1; no firm D call. Trimming stripped 5 bases from V and 1 base from J, with 14 bases between. This CDR3 is 14 amino acids long. The germline CDR1 and CDR2 sequences are DFQATT and SNEGSKA (reference sequence). The CDR3, as DNA: TGCAGTGCTCCTCGATCTCAAGGGAACACTGAAGCTTTCTTT. As protein: CSAPRSQGNTEAFF.

This clonotype was counted between two and nine times. This chain uses TRBV28 with TRBJ2-7; 7 nucleotides match TRBD1. Germline CDR1 is MDHEN and CDR2 is SYDVKM. The CDR3 has 16 residues. V dropped 4 bases and J dropped 3; count of bases not matched to a gene: 12. CDR3 DNA sequence: TGTGCCAGCAGTTCCCCCGACAGGGATGATCTCTACGAGCAGTACTTC. It translates to CASSSPDRDDLYEQYF.

A few counts support this clonotype. CDR3 in amino acids: CSASTQGAFNQPQHF. CDR3 nucleotide sequence: TGCAGTGCTAGTACACAGGGGGCCTTTAATCAGCCCCAGCATTTT. The chain joins TRBV20-1 to TRBJ1-5, with 9 nucleotides matching TRBD1. Germline CDR1 reads DFQATT; CDR2 reads SNEGSKA (reference sequence). This CDR3 region has 15 residues. Trimming removed 3 bases from V and 4 bases from J; junction bases left unmatched: 7.

This chain uses TRBV10-2 with TRBJ1-2; 8 nucleotides agree with TRBD1. Germline V CDR1 and CDR2: WSHSY, SAAADI. The CDR3 loop spans 13 amino acids. V gave up 5 bases and J gave up 14 bases; unmatched junction bases: 13. CDR3 residues: CASSHSDRERRTF. CDR3 bases: TGCGCCAGCAGTCACTCGGACAGGGAACGAAGGACCTTC.

The chain combines TRBV4-2 with TRBJ2-2; D possibly corresponds to TRBD2 (7 bases). Per the germline V gene, CDR1 is LGHNA and CDR2 is YNFKEQ. Trimming pared 0 bases from V and 1 base from J, leaving 15 bases between. CDR3 size: 18 residues. This CDR3 reads CASSQDVAGAVNTGELFF. CDR3 DNA: TGTGCCAGCAGCCAAGACGTGGCGGGGGCGGTGAACACCGGGGAGCTGTTTTTT.

This clonotype was counted at least ten times. The V gene is TRBV6-2 or TRBV6-3, the J gene TRBJ1-1; the D gene is possibly TRBD1 (6 bases). Per the germline V gene, CDR1 is MNHEY and CDR2 is SVGEGT. The CDR3 extends over 13 amino acids. V was trimmed by 6 bases and J by 4 bases, leaving 12 bases between them. The CDR3 is CASRNRAGTEAFF. In DNA, the CDR3 is TGTGCCAGCAGGAACAGGGCGGGCACTGAAGCTTTCTTT.

The chain employs TRBV28 and TRBJ2-2, with D perhaps TRBD1 or TRBD2 (5 bases each). The CDR3 length is 15 residues. V lost 2 bases, J lost 6 bases, and 13 bases lay in between. Germline CDR1 MDHEN, CDR2 SYDVKM. CDR3 protein: CASSLPVRGAGELFF. The CDR3, as DNA: TGTGCCAGCAGTTTACCGGTGAGGGGTGCCGGGGAGCTGTTTTTT.

Ten or more counts support this clonotype. The V call is TRBV30, the J call TRBJ1-2; D not certain. V shed 0 bases and J shed 4 bases, with 15 bases lying between them. Germline V gives CDR1 GTSNPN, CDR2 SVGIG (reference sequence). The CDR3 sequence is 15 residues long. CDR3: CAWSVPAEMRYGYTF. Here the CDR3 DNA reads TGTGCCTGGAGTGTGCCAGCCGAGATGCGCTATGGCTACACCTTC.

V usage is TRBV10-2 and J usage is TRBJ2-3; D is undetermined. The length of the CDR3 is 13 residues. The germline V gene has CDR1 WSHSY and CDR2 SAAADI. The V end lost 3 bases, the J end lost 5 bases, and 9 bases lay between the germline ends. The DNA for the CDR3 is TGCGCCAGCAGTGACCCGACAAAAGATACGCAGTATTTT. Residues: CASSDPTKDTQYF.

Many counts were recorded for this clonotype. The V call is TRBV2, the J call TRBJ2-1, with D perhaps matching TRBD2 (6 bases). Germline lookup yields CDR1 SNHLY and CDR2 FYNNEI. V lost 3 bases, J lost 1 base, and 7 bases lay in between. CDR3 length equals 14 residues. The CDR3 loop reads CASSEGGSYNEQFF. The CDR3 nucleotides read TGTGCCAGCAGTGAGGGGGGATCCTACAATGAGCAGTTCTTC. The full variable domain, completed using reference TRBV2 and TRBJ2-1, is EPEVTQTPSHQVTQMGQEVILRCVPISNHLYFYWYRQILGQKVEFLVSFYNNEISEKSEIFDDQFSVERPDGSNFTLKIRSTKLEDSAMYFCASSEGGSYNEQFFGPGTRLTVL.

This clonotype has ten or more counts. V usage is TRBV7-2 and J usage is TRBJ1-1, with 7 nucleotides matching TRBD1. There are 14 residues in the CDR3. V was pared by 5 bases and J by 6 bases, with 9 bases of the junction left unmatched. Germline V gene sequence: CDR1 SGHTA, CDR2 FQGNSA. CDR3 region: CASSQGQAGAEAFF. The DNA of the CDR3 is TGTGCCAGCAGCCAAGGACAGGCAGGGGCTGAAGCTTTCTTT.

This clonotype occurred many times. This sequence joins TRBV19 and TRBJ1-4, with a weak D call TRBD1 (5 bases). V was shortened by 5 bases and J by 0 bases, with 10 bases between the two germline ends. The CDR3 runs to 15 residues. Germline V CDR1 and CDR2: LNHDA, SQIVND (reference sequence). Written as DNA, the CDR3 is TGTGCCAGTAGTCGGGACGGTGCAACTAATGAAAAACTGTTTTTT. It yields the protein CASSRDGATNEKLFF.

On this clonotype: The junction and the germline gene differ at one end; a read error may be behind it. The V call is TRBV28, the J call TRBJ1-4; TRBD1 might be the D (6 bases). CDR1 is MDHEN, CDR2 SYDVKM, per germline. This CDR3 comprises 12 residues. The CDR3 reads CASKGTNEKLFF. The CDR3, as DNA: TGTGCCAGCAAGGGGACAAATGAAAAACTTTTTTTT.